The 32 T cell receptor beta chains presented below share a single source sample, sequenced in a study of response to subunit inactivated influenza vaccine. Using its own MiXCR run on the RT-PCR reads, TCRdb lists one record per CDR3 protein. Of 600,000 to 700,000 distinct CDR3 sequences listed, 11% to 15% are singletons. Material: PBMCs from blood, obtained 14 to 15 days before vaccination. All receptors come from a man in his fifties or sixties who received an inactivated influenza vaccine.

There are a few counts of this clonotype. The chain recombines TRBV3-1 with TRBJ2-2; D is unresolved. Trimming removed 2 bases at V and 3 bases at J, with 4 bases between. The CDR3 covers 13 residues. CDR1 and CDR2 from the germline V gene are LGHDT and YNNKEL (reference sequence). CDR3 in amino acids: CASSQYDTGELFF. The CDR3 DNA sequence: TGTGCCAGCAGCCAATATGACACCGGGGAGCTGTTTTTT.

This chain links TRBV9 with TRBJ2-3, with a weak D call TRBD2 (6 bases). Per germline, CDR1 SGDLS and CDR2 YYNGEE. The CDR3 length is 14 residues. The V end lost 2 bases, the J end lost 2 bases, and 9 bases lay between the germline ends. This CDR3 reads CASSVSGYTDTQYF. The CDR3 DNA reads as TGTGCCAGCAGCGTTAGCGGCTACACAGATACGCAGTATTTT.

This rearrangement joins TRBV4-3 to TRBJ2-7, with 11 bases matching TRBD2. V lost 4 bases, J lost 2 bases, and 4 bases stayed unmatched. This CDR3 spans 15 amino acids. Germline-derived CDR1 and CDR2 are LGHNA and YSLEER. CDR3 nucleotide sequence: TGCGCCAGCAGCCCCGGGACTAGCGGTCCCTACGAGCAGTACTTC. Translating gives CASSPGTSGPYEQYF.

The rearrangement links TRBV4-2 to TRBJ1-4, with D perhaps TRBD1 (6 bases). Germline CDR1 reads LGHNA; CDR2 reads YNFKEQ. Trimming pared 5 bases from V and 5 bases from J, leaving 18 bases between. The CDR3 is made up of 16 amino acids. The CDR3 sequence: CASSGGGADINEKLFF. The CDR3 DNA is TGTGCCAGCAGCGGTGGGGGCGCGGATATCAATGAAAAACTGTTTTTT.

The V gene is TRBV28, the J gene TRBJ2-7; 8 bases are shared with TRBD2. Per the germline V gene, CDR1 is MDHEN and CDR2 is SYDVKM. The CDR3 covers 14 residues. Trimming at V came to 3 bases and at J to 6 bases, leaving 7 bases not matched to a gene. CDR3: CASSFPGREVEQYF. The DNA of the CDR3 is TGTGCCAGCAGTTTTCCCGGGAGGGAGGTCGAGCAGTACTTC.

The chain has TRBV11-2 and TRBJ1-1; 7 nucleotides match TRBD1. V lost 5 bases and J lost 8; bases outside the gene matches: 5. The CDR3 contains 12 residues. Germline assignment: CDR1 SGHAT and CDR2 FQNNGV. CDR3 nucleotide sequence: TGTGCCAGCAGCCTCCAGGGGGGAGAAGCTTTCTTT. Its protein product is CASSLQGGEAFF. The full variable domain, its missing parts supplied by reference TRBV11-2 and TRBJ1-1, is EAGVAQSPRYKIIEKRQSVAFWCNPISGHATLYWYQQILGQGPKLLIQFQNNGVVDDSQLPKDRFSAERLKGVDSTLKIQPAKLEDSAVYLCASSLQGGEAFFGQGTRLTVV.

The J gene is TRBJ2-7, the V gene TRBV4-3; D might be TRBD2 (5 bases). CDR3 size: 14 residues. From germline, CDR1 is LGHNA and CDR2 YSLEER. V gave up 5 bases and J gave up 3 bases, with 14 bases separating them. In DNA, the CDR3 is TGCGCCAGCAGCTACGGGAAGGGTTACTACGAGCAGTACTTC. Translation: CASSYGKGYYEQYF.

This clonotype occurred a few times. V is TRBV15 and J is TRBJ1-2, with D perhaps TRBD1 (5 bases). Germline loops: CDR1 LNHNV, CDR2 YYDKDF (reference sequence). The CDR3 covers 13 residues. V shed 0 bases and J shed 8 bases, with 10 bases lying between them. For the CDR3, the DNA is TGTGCCACCAGCAGAGATAGTGGGGACGGCTACACCTTC. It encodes CATSRDSGDGYTF. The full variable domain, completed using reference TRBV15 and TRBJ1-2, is DAMVIQNPRYQVTQFGKPVTLSCSQTLNHNVMYWYQQKSSQAPKLLFHYYDKDFNNEADTPDNFQSRRPNTSFCFLDIRSPGLGDTAMYLCATSRDSGDGYTFGSGTRLTVV.

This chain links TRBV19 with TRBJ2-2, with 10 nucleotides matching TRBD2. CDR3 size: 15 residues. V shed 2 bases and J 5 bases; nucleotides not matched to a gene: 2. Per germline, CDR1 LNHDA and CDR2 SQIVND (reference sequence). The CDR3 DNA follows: TGTGCCAGTAGTATAACGGGACTAGCGACCGGGGAGCTGTTTTTT. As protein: CASSITGLATGELFF. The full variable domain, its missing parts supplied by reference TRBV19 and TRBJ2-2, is DGGITQSPKYLFRKEGQNVTLSCEQNLNHDAMYWYRQDPGQGLRLIYYSQIVNDFQKGDIAEGYSVSREKKESFPLTVTSAQKNPTAFYLCASSITGLATGELFFGEGSRLTVL.

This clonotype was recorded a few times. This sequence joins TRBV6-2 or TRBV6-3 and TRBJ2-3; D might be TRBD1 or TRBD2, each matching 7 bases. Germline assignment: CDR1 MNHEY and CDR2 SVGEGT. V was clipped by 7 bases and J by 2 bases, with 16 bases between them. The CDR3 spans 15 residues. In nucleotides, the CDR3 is TGTGCCAGCAACTACAGGGGAGGGTACACAGATACGCAGTATTTT. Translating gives CASNYRGGYTDTQYF.

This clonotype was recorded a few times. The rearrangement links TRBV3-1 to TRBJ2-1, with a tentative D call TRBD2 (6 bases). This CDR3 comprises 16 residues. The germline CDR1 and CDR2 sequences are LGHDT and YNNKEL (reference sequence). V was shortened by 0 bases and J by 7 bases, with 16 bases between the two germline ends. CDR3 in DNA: TGTGCCAGCAGCCAAGATTTAGGGGCCGGGGGAAATGAGCAGTTCTTC. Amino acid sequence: CASSQDLGAGGNEQFF.

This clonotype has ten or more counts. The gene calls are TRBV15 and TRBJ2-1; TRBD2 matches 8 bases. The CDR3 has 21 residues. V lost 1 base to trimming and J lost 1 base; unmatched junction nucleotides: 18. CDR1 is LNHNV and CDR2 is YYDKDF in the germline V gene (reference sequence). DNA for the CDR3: TGTGCCACCAGCAGAGCCAACTCATATCACGGGAGGGCCGTGTCCTACAATGAGCAGTTCTTC. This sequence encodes CATSRANSYHGRAVSYNEQFF.

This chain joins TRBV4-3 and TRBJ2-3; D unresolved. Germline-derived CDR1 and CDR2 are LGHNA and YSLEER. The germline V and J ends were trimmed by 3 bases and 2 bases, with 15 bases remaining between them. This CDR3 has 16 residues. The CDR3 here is CASSQALRDLTDTQYF. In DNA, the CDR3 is TGCGCCAGCAGCCAGGCACTACGAGATCTCACAGATACGCAGTATTTT.

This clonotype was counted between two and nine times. The CDR3 DNA reads TGTGCCAGCAGCCACCCTGAGGGCGGGAAGGAGACCCAGTACTTC. The encoded protein is CASSHPEGGKETQYF. This chain connects TRBV14 to TRBJ2-5, with a possible D match to TRBD2 (6 bases). In germline, CDR1 is SGHDN, CDR2 FVKESK. The CDR3 totals 15 residues. V was pared by 3 bases and J by 5 bases, with 16 bases between.

CDR3 amino acids: CASSEQKGNSPLHF. For the CDR3, the DNA is TGTGCCAGCAGCGAACAAAAAGGGAATTCACCCCTCCACTTT. This rearrangement joins TRBV7-2 to TRBJ1-6; D unresolved. Trimming removed 5 bases from V and 7 bases from J, with 12 bases in between. The CDR3 loop spans 14 amino acids. Per germline, CDR1 SGHTA and CDR2 FQGNSA.

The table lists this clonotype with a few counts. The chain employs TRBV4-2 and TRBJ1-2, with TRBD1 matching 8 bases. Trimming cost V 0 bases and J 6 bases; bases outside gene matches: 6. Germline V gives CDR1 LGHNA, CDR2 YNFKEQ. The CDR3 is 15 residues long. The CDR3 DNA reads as TGTGCCAGCAGCCAAGACACAGGGGGAGTGGATGGCTACACCTTC. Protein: CASSQDTGGVDGYTF.

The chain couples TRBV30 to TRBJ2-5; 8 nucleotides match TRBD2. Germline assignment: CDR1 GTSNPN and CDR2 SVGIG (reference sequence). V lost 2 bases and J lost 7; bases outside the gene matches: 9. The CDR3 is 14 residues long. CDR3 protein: CAWSSGGPLRTQYF. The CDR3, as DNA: TGTGCCTGGAGTAGCGGGGGCCCTCTGAGGACCCAGTACTTC.

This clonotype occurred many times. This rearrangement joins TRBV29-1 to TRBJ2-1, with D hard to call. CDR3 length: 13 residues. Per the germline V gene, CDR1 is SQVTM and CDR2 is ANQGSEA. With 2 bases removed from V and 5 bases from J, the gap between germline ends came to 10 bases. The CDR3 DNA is TGCAGCGTTGAAAGGCGGAATAACAATGAGCAGTTCTTC. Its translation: CSVERRNNNEQFF.

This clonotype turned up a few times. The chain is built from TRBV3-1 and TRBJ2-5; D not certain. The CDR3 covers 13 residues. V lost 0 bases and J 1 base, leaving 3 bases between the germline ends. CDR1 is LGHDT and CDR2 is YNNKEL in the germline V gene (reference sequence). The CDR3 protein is CASSQDLQETQYF. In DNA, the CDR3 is TGTGCCAGCAGCCAAGACCTCCAAGAGACCCAGTACTTC.

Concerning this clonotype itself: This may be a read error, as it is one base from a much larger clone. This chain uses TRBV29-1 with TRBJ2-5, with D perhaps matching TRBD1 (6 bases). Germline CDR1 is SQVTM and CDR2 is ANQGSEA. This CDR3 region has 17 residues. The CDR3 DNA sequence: TGCGGCGTTGAAGGAGTCCACGGGACACCCCGGGTGGAGACCCAGTACTTC. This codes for CGVEGVHGTPRVETQYF.

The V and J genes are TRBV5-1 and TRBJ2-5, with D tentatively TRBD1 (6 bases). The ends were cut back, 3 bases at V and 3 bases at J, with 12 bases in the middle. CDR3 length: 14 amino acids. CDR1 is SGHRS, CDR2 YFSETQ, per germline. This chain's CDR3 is CASSSGHGEETQYF. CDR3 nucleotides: TGCGCCAGCAGCTCGGGACATGGGGAAGAGACCCAGTACTTC.

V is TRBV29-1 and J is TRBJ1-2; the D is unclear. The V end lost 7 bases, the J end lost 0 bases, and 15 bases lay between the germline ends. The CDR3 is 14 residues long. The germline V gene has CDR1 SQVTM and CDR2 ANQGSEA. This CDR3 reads CSATVAGANYGYTF. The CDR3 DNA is TGCAGCGCCACGGTCGCGGGAGCTAACTATGGCTACACCTTC.

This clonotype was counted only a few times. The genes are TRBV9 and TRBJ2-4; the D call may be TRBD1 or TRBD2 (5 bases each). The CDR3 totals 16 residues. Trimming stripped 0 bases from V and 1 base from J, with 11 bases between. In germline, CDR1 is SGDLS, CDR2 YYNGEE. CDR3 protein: CASSVAGREAKNIQYF. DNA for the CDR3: TGTGCCAGCAGCGTAGCGGGCAGGGAGGCCAAAAACATTCAGTACTTC.

The CDR3 protein is CASSSGGSGEKLFF. The CDR3 bases are TGTGCCAGCAGCTCAGGGGGCTCGGGTGAAAAACTGTTTTTT. The J gene is TRBJ1-4, the V gene TRBV7-8; 8 nucleotides match TRBD1. The CDR3 has 14 residues. In germline, CDR1 is SGHVS, CDR2 FQNEAQ. With V trimmed by 4 bases and J by 7 bases, 5 bases remained unmatched.

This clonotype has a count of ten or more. The CDR3 loop is CSVMPSGAGETQYF. The CDR3 DNA reads as TGCAGCGTTATGCCCAGCGGGGCGGGGGAGACCCAGTACTTC. The rearrangement links TRBV29-1 to TRBJ2-5; 7 nucleotides align to TRBD2. The CDR3 is made up of 14 amino acids. With 5 bases clipped from V and 5 bases from J, the junction kept 11 bases outside the gene matches. Germline assignment: CDR1 SQVTM and CDR2 ANQGSEA.

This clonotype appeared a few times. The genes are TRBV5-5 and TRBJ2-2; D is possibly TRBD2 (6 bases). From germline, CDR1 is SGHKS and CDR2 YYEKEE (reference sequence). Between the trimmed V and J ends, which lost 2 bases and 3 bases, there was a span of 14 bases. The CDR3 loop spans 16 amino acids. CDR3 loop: CASSLFGGADTGELFF. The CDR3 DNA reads TGTGCCAGCAGCTTATTCGGCGGGGCCGACACCGGGGAGCTGTTTTTT.

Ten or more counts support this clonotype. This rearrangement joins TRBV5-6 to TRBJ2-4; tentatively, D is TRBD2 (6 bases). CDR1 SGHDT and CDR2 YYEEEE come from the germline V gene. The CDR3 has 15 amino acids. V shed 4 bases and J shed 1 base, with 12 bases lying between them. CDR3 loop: CASSEGGRAKNIQYF. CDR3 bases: TGTGCCAGCAGCGAGGGAGGACGGGCCAAAAACATTCAGTACTTC. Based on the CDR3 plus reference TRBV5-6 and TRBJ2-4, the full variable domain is DAGVTQSPTHLIKTRGQQVTLRCSPKSGHDTVSWYQQALGQGPQFIFQYYEEEERQRGNFPDRFSGHQFPNYSSELNVNALLLGDSALYLCASSEGGRAKNIQYFGAGTRLSVL.

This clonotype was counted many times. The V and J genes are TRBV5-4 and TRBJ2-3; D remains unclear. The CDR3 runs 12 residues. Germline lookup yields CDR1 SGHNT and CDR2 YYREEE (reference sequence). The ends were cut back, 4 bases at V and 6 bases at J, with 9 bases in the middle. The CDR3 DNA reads TGTGCCAGCAGCACGACCTGGGATACGCAGTATTTT. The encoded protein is CASSTTWDTQYF.

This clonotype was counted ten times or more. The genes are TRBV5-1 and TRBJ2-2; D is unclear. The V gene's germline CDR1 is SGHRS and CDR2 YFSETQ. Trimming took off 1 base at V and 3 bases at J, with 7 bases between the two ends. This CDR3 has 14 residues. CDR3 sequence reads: CASSLLDDTGELFF. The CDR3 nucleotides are TGCGCCAGCAGCTTGCTGGACGACACCGGGGAGCTGTTTTTT.

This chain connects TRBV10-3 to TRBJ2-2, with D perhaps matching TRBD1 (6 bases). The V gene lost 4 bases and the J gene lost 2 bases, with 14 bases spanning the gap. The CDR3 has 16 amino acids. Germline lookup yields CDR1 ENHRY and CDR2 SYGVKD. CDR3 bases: TGTGCCATCAGTGGACAGGTGGTTATAAACACCGGGGAGCTGTTTTTT. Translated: CAISGQVVINTGELFF.

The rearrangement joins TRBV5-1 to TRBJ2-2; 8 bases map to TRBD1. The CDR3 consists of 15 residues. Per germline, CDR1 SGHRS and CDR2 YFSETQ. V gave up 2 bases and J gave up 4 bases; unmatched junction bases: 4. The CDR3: CASSFGQGLTGELFF. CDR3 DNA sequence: TGCGCCAGCAGCTTCGGACAGGGTCTCACCGGGGAGCTGTTTTTT.

CDR3 bases: TGCAGTGCCCCCAGGGACGGACGCTACACCTTC. It translates to CSAPRDGRYTF. This chain joins TRBV20-1 and TRBJ1-2, with D possibly TRBD1 on 5 matching bases. The CDR3 runs to 11 residues. Germline values: CDR1 DFQATT, CDR2 SNEGSKA (reference sequence). The V end lost 6 bases, the J end lost 9 bases, and 14 bases lay between the germline ends.